This T cell receptor (beta chain) stems from a study of shared clonotypes between healthy human individuals. General observations from the study: Non-shared clonotypes had lower generation probabilities than those shared by all four donors. An anticipated effect of sequencing depth on clonotype sharing among donors was recognized. About 5.2% was the fraction of naive CD4 clonotypes found shared across several donors. Relative to memory subsets, naive subsets generally showed larger estimated richness.

The method was immunoSEQ multiplex PCR; TCRdb's version includes in-frame clones alone and lacks a portion of them. Of hundreds of thousands of clones in the sample, under 80% were seen once. The table lists this clone with a few counts. The antigen is not known. V shed 5 bases and J shed 0 bases, with 11 bases lying between them. This CDR3 has 15 residues. Germline CDR1 is MGHRA and CDR2 is YSYEKL. The sequenced sample consisted of memory CD4+ T cells sorted from blood. Noted subset: CD45RA-negative fraction. The source of this sequence is a woman in her 30s in good health. The chain combines TRBV4-1 with TRBJ2-1; maybe TRBD1 (6 bases). DNA for the CDR3: TGCGCCAGCAGCACAGGGCAAAGCTCCTACAATGAGCAGTTCTTC. Its translation: CASSTGQSSYNEQFF.